The 10 T cell receptor beta chains reported below all come from one sample, sequenced in a study of T cell responses to AZD1222 COVID-19 vaccine. TCRdb's table, derived via immunoSEQ multiplex PCR, lists solely in-frame clones and lacks some. The sample includes 110,000 or so clones, roughly 87% of them seen just once. The starting material was peripheral blood, obtained on day 0 of MenACWY control vaccination. These receptors originate from an adult in good health.

The chain has TRBV12-3 or TRBV12-4 and TRBJ2-7; D unresolved. There are 12 residues in the CDR3. V lost 5 bases and J lost 2, with 7 bases in between. CDR3 amino acids: CASSPRPYEQYF. The CDR3 DNA follows: TGTGCCAGCAGTCCGCGACCCTACGAGCAGTACTTC.

The CDR3 DNA reads as TGTGCCAGTAGTATTCAGGGACCGGGACTAGCGGGTGGAGGGAACACCGGGGAGCTGTTTTTT. Encoded protein: CASSIQGPGLAGGGNTGELFF. The rearrangement uses TRBV19 and TRBJ2-2, with 12 bases aligning to TRBD2. The CDR3 loop spans 21 amino acids. Per germline, CDR1 LNHDA and CDR2 SQIVND (reference sequence). J gave up 1 base and V 3 bases, and 15 bases lay outside the gene matches.

The chain combines TRBV7-6 with TRBJ2-5; D gene unclear. Between the trimmed V and J ends, which lost 5 bases and 4 bases, there was a span of 8 bases. The V gene's germline CDR1 is SGHVS and CDR2 FNYEAQ. The CDR3 has 12 residues. CDR3 sequence reads: CASSGVGETQYF. The CDR3 region has the DNA TGTGCCAGCAGCGGAGTGGGAGAGACCCAGTACTTC.

The chain carries TRBV7-2 and TRBJ1-1; D ambiguous. Germline CDR1 and CDR2: SGHTA and FQGNSA. Trimming cost V 5 bases and J 0 bases, with 19 bases left between them. This CDR3 has 17 residues. The CDR3 nucleotides read TGTGCCAGCAGCCCAGTCGAGGGCAGGACCTTGAACACTGAAGCTTTCTTT. Amino acids: CASSPVEGRTLNTEAFF.

This clone has just one count. The chain combines TRBV7-6 with TRBJ2-1; 9 bases map to TRBD2. CDR1 and CDR2 from the germline V gene are SGHVS and FNYEAQ. The CDR3 totals 19 residues. V shed 3 bases, J shed 0 bases, and the junction held 12 bases outside the gene matches. The CDR3 loop reads CASSFPRSGGKSSYNEQFF. In nucleotides, the CDR3 is TGTGCCAGCAGCTTCCCACGTAGCGGGGGAAAGAGCTCCTACAATGAGCAGTTCTTC. Full variable domain (rest looked up from reference TRBV7-6 and TRBJ2-1): GAGVSQSPRYKVTKRGQDVALRCDPISGHVSLYWYRQALGQGPEFLTYFNYEAQQDKSGLPNDRFSAERPEGSISTLTIQRTEQRDSAMYRCASSFPRSGGKSSYNEQFFGPGTRLTVL.

The chain uses TRBV28 and TRBJ2-5, with D perhaps assigned TRBD1 or TRBD2 (5 bases each). V dropped 4 bases and J dropped 5 bases, with 17 bases sitting between them. This CDR3 region has 15 residues. From germline, CDR1 is MDHEN and CDR2 SYDVKM. CDR3 protein: CASSSPGTVKETQYF. For the CDR3, the DNA is TGTGCCAGCAGTTCCCCCGGGACGGTAAAGGAGACCCAGTACTTC.

V is TRBV7-2 and J is TRBJ2-7; weak D call: TRBD1 (5 bases). Germline V lookup: CDR1 SGHTA, CDR2 FQGNSA. This CDR3 contains 14 residues. With 3 bases removed from V and 1 base from J, the gap between germline ends came to 10 bases. The CDR3 spells CASSFDSISYEQYF. The CDR3 DNA reads TGTGCCAGCAGCTTTGACAGTATATCCTACGAGCAGTACTTC.

The chain recombines TRBV6-1 with TRBJ2-1; 7 bases agree with TRBD1. The J segment lost 7 bases and the V segment lost 2 bases, leaving 2 bases of the junction unmatched. The CDR3 sequence is 13 residues long. Germline CDR1 reads MNHNS; CDR2 reads SASEGT. CDR3 protein: CASSETGVNEQFF. The CDR3 nucleotides read TGTGCCAGCAGTGAAACAGGGGTGAATGAGCAGTTCTTC.

The gene calls are TRBV4-2 and TRBJ1-2; 8 bases map to TRBD1. The CDR3 consists of 16 residues. V lost 2 bases and J lost 0; bases outside the gene matches: 5. Germline V lookup: CDR1 LGHNA, CDR2 YNFKEQ. The CDR3 DNA sequence: TGTGCCAGCAGCCAAACGGACAGGGAGCCTAACTATGGCTACACCTTC. It yields the protein CASSQTDREPNYGYTF.

The chain has TRBV27 and TRBJ1-2, with TRBD1 matching 8 bases. V shed 6 bases and J 3 bases; nucleotides not matched to a gene: 9. The CDR3 extends over 15 amino acids. Germline assignment: CDR1 MNHEY and CDR2 SMNVEV (reference sequence). Here the CDR3 DNA reads TGTGCCAGCAGCCTAGTTACAGGGGGGCACTATGGCTACACCTTC. Its translation: CASSLVTGGHYGYTF.